This T cell receptor beta chain came from a study of blood T cell repertoires in COVID-19 (dated by TCRdb to the early 2020s). Regarding the complete study: The collaborator samples originated in the United States, Italy and Spain and spanned the acute and convalescent phases of COVID-19. The material from the prospective study consisted of cDNA or gDNA derived from T cells, B-cell-depleted T cells, or PBMCs. The dataset comprised deeply sampled blood TCRbeta repertoires from subjects exposed to, actively infected with, or recovered from COVID-19. The repertoires were released in a freely available public database meant as a resource for research on the immune response to SARS-CoV-2. Samples came from the ongoing ImmuneRACE study (first 160 participants) plus 1,254 subjects from 6 global collaborators. A de-identified subject ID, COVID-19 status, age in years and sex were almost always included in the sample metadata. HLA class I and class II types, where available, came from metadata supplied by the sample provider rather than from assay-based typing.

Participants in the prospective study were aged roughly 18 to 100 years, lived in about two dozen United States geographic areas, and enrolled through a virtual design. To assign participants to cohorts, the prospective study relied on clinical history that participants themselves reported in a screening survey and a study questionnaire. Each participant in the prospective study had whole blood, serum and a nasopharyngeal or oropharyngeal swab collected by mobile phlebotomists. Additional blood draws and questionnaires over a 2-month period could optionally be provided by prospective study participants. Before DNA extraction, prospective study blood samples were shipped either frozen or at room temperature. Findings and caveats that apply to the study as a whole: Clinical and demographic metadata were provided uncurated, with the amount varying by source and participant.

TCRbeta CDR3 regions were amplified from genomic DNA by means of the immunoSEQ Assay, a bias-controlled multiplex PCR. The paper's data handling went like this. Within the assay, amplification of reference gene primers was used to estimate how many nucleated cells each sample contained. To quantify the absolute abundance of each unique TCRbeta CDR3 rearrangement, sequence reads were collapsed and filtered. For each sample, productive Simpson clonality was calculated as the square root of Simpson's diversity index over productive rearrangements. TCRdb took over this immuneACCESS table, retaining in-frame rearrangements with V and J assigned. Such tables are incomplete; in checked studies, under half of the missing clones stem from an unresolved V gene, and the remainder is unexplained. Clonal size and the V and J genes are those of that table, whereas D and trimming came from the DNA. For this sample there are approximately 240,000 clones; approximately 90% appear just once. Of the sample, under 3.5% falls within the top ten clones.

From the germline V gene, CDR1 is SGHRS and CDR2 is YFSETQ. The CDR3, cysteine through phenylalanine, is 15 amino acids long. Of all the DNA, just the CDR3 is kept, 45 bases in frame from base 1. V and J are trimmed by 1 base and 5 bases, and the gene matches miss 6 bases of the junction. A word on this clone: Its antigen remains unidentified. There are no base qualities to consult, and no much larger clone falls within one base.

The chain is assembled from TRBV5-1 and TRBJ2-1, with 7 bases aligning to TRBD1. What was sequenced was PBMCs or T cells enriched from blood (not recorded which). The receptor was derived from a woman between 18 and 29 years old in a cohort exposed to, infected with or recovered from COVID-19 (not recorded which). The DNA is as follows: TGCGCCAGCAGCTTGTTTTCGACAGGGAACAATGAGCAGTTCTTC. Translation gives CASSLFSTGNNEQFF.